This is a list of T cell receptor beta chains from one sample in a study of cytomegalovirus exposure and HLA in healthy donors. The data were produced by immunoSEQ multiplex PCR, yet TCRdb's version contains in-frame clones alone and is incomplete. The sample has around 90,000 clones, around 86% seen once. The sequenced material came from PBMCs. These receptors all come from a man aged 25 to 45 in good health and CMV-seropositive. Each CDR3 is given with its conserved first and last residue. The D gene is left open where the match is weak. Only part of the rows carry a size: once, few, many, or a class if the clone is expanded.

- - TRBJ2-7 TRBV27 TGTGCCAGCAGTTTAGAGGGCTCTACGGCTCTTTACGAGCAGTACTTC CASSLEGSTALYEQYF
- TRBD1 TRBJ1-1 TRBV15 TGTGCCACCAGCAGAGAGGACAGGGTTAACGAAGCTTTCTTT CATSREDRVNEAFF
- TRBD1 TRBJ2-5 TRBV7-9 TGTGCCAGCAGCCCTTCCTGGGACAGGGCATGGTACCAAGAGACCCAGTACTTC CASSPSWDRAWYQETQYF
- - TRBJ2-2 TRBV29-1 TGCAGCGCCTTACACACGGGCACCGGGGAGCTGTTTTTT CSALHTGTGELFF
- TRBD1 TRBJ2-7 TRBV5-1 TGCGCCAGCAGCTACCGACAGGGGGACGAGCAGTACTTC CASSYRQGDEQYF
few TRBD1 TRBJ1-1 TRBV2 TGTGCCAGCCGACAGGGACTTGAAGCTTTCTTT CASRQGLEAFF
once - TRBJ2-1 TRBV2 TGTGCCAGCAGTGCGGGGGCTAGCGGAGGCCCGGAAAGCTCCTACAATGAGCAGTTCTTC CASSAGASGGPESSYNEQFF
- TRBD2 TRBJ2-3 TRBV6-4 TGTGCCAGCAGTGACTCCCGAACTAGCGGGAGTGGCACAGATACGCAGTATTTT CASSDSRTSGSGTDTQYF
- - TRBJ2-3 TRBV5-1 TGCGCCAGCAGCTTGGGTGGTAGCGGATCCACAGATACGCAGTATTTT CASSLGGSGSTDTQYF
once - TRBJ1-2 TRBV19 TGTGCCACCAGCCCCTCGACAGAAACTAACTATGGCTACACCTTC CATSPSTETNYGYTF
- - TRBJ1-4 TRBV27 TGTGCCAGTGCTGACAGGTTTAATGAAAAACTGTTTTTT CASADRFNEKLFF
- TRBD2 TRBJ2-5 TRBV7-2 TGTGCCAGCAGCTCTAGACTAGCGGGAGTGAAACAGACCCAGTACTTC CASSSRLAGVKQTQYF
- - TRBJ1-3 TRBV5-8 TGTGCCAGCAGACACCCGGGAACCTCTGGAAACACCATATATTTT CASRHPGTSGNTIYF
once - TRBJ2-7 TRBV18 TGTGCCAGCTCACGCGGACAGACAAGAGGAGAGCAGTACTTC CASSRGQTRGEQYF
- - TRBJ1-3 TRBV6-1 TGTGCCAGCAGTGCACGACCCGGGACAAGAAACACCATATATTTT CASSARPGTRNTIYF
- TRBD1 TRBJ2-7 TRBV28 TGTGCCAGCAGGGGACAGGGGGCGGGCGAGCAGTACTTC CASRGQGAGEQYF
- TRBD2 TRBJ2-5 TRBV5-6 TGTGCCAGCAGCTCCGGGACTAGCGGGAGAGAGACCCAGTACTTC CASSSGTSGRETQYF
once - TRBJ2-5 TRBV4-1 TGCGCCAGCAGCCGTCTTGGACTTTCAAAAGAGACCCAGTACTTC CASSRLGLSKETQYF
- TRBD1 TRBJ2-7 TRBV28 TGTGCCAGCACCCACCGGGACAGGGGGTTCTACGAGCAGTACTTC CASTHRDRGFYEQYF
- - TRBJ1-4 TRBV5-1 TGCGCCAGCAGAGCGGGAGGCCATGAAAAACTGTTTTTT CASRAGGHEKLFF
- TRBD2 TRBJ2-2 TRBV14 TGTGCCAGCAGCCGATCCGGGACTAGGGTTTCTGGGGAGCTGTTTTTT CASSRSGTRVSGELFF
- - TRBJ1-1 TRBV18 TGTGCCAGCTCAGAAAAACAGGGCCCCGACACTGAAGCTTTCTTT CASSEKQGPDTEAFF
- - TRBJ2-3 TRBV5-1 TGCGCCAGCAGCTTGGGCCATCGCGAGGATACGCAGTATTTT CASSLGHREDTQYF
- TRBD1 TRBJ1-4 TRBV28 TGTGCCAGCAGTTCCACCGGACAGGTCCGTAATGAAAAACTGTTTTTT CASSSTGQVRNEKLFF
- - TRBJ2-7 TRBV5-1 TGCGCCAGCAGCTTGGCCACGACAAGTACCTACGAGCAGTACTTC CASSLATTSTYEQYF
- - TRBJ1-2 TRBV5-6 TGTGCCAGCAGCTTGCGACAGCACTATGGCTACACCTTC CASSLRQHYGYTF
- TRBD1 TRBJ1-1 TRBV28 TGTGCCAGCAGGCCCGGGACAGGGAGCACTGAAGCTTTCTTT CASRPGTGSTEAFF
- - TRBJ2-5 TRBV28 TGTGCCAGCAGTTTCGGAGGGAGAGAGACCCAGTACTTC CASSFGGRETQYF
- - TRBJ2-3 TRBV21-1 TGTGCCAGCAGCCTGGGGACTAGCGGGACGACCACAGATACGCAGTATTTT CASSLGTSGTTTDTQYF
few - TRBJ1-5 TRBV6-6 TGTGCCAGCAGTCCGGGGCGGGGGCCCCAGCATTTT CASSPGRGPQHF
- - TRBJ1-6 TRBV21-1 TGTGCCATACCAGGGGTAGATAATTCACCCCTCCACTTT CAIPGVDNSPLHF
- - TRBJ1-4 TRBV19 TGTGCCAGTAGTATCGTGACGGGGACTAATGAAAAACTGTTTTTT CASSIVTGTNEKLFF
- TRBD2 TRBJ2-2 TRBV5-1 TGCGCCAGCAGCCAAGCGGGGCACACCGGGGAGCTGTTTTTT CASSQAGHTGELFF
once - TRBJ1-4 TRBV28 TGTGCCAGCAGGGAGGGGGGGGCCAGTGAAAAACTGTTTTTT CASREGGASEKLFF
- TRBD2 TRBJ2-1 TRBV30 TGTGCCTGGAGTGAAGGGACTAGCGGGAACTCCTACAATGAGCAGTTCTTC CAWSEGTSGNSYNEQFF
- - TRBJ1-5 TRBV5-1 TGCGCCAGCAGCCTTGAGGCGGGGGTGAATCAGCCCCAGCATTTT CASSLEAGVNQPQHF
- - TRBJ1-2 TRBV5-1 TGCGCCAGCAGCCCCGACGAAGGAGGAGGTGGCTACACCTTC CASSPDEGGGGYTF
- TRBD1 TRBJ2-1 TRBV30 TGTGCCTGGAGTGTATTCGGCAGGGGGTCCGATGAGCAGTTCTTC CAWSVFGRGSDEQFF
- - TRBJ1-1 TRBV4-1 TGCGCCAGCAGCCCCAACTCGTGGGGCATCGAAGCCACTGAAGCTTTCTTT CASSPNSWGIEATEAFF
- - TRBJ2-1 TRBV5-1 TGCGCCAGCAGTAACACAGATCCATTCAGTGAGCAGTTCTTC CASSNTDPFSEQFF
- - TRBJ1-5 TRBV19 TGTGCCAGTAGTATAGGGGCCCGAGGCAATCAGCCCCAGCATTTT CASSIGARGNQPQHF
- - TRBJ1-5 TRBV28 TGTGCCAGCAGTTTACCCAGGGGTTACGATCAGCCCCAGCATTTT CASSLPRGYDQPQHF
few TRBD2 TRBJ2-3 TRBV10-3 TGTGCCATCAGTGAGAATTCGGCGGGAGGCACAGATACGCAGTATTTT CAISENSAGGTDTQYF
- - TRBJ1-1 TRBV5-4 TGTGCCAGCAGCGTCGCCGGGAGATACACTGAAGCTTTCTTT CASSVAGRYTEAFF
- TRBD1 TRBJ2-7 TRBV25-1 TGTGCCAGCAGTGAATTGACAGGGGGGTACGAGCAGTACTTC CASSELTGGYEQYF
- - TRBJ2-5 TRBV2 TGTGCCAGCAGTGCCTTAGAGACCCAGTACTTC CASSALETQYF